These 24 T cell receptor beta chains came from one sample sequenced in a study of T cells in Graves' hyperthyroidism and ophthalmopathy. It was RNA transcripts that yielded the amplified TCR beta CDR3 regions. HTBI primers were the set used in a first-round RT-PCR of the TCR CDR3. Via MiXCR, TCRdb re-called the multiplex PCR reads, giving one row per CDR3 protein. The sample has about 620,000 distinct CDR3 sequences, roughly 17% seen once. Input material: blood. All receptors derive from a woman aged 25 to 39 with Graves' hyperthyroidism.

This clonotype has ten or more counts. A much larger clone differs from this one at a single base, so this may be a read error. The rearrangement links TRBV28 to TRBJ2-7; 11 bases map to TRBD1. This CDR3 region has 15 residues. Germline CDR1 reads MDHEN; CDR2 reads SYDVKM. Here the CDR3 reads CAGSLLGTGGYEQYF. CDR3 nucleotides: TGTGCCGGCAGTTTATTAGGGACAGGGGGCTACGAGCAGTACTTC.

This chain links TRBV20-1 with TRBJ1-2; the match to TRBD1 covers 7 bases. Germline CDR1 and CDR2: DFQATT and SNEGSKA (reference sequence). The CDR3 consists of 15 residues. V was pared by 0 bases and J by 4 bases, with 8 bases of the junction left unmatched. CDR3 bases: TGCAGTGCTAGAGATCTCCAGGGGGACCTCTATGGCTACACCTTC. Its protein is CSARDLQGDLYGYTF.

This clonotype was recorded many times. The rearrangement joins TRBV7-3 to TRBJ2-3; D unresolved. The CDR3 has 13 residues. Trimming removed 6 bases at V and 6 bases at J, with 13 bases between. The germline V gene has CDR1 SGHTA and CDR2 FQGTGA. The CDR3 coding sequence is TGTGCCAGCAGTTCAACAATACTTGATACGCAGTATTTT. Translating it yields CASSSTILDTQYF. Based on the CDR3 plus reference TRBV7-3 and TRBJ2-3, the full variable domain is GAGVSQTPSNKVTEKGKYVELRCDPISGHTALYWYRQSLGQGPEFLIYFQGTGAADDSGLPNDRFFAVRPEGSVSTLKIQRTERGDSAVYLCASSSTILDTQYFGPGTRLTVL.

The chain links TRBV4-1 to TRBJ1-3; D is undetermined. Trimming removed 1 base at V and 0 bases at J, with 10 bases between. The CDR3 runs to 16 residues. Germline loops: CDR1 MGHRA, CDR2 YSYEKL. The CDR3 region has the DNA TGCGCCAGCAGCCAAGTTGACGGCTCCTCTGGAAACACCATATATTTT. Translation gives CASSQVDGSSGNTIYF.

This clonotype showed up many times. CDR3 loop: CSASRRGNSEAFF. DNA for the CDR3: TGCAGCGCCTCTCGACGGGGGAATTCTGAAGCTTTCTTT. The chain uses TRBV29-1 and TRBJ1-1, with a tentative D call TRBD1 (5 bases). The V gene's germline CDR1 is SQVTM and CDR2 ANQGSEA. Trimming took off 7 bases at V and 6 bases at J, with 18 bases between the two ends. The CDR3 is made up of 13 amino acids.

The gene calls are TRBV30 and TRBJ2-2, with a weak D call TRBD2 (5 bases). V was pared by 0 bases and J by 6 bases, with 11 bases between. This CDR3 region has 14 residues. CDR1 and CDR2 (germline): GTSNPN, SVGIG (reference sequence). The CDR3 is CAWSVLVGAGELFF. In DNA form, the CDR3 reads TGTGCCTGGAGTGTACTTGTCGGGGCCGGGGAGCTGTTTTTT.

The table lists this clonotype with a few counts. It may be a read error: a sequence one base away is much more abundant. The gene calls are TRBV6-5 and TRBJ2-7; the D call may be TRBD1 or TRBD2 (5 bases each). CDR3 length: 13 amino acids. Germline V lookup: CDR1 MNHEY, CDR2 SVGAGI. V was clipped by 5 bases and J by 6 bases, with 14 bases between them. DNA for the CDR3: TGTGCCAGCAGTCACCCGGGACCTTTCGAGCAGTACTTC. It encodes CASSHPGPFEQYF.

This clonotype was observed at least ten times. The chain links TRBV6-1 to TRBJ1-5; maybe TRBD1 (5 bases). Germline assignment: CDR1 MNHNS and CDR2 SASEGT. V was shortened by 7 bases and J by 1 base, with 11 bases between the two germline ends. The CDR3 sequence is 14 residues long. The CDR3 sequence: CASTPDRSNQPQHF. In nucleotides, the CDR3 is TGTGCCAGCACCCCCGACAGAAGCAATCAGCCCCAGCATTTT.

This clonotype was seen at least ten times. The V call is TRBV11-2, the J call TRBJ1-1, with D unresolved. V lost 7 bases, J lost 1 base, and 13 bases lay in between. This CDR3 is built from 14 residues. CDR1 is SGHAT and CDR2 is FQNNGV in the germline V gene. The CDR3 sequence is CASIFTTRNTEAFF. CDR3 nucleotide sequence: TGTGCCAGCATCTTTACAACAAGGAACACTGAAGCTTTCTTT.

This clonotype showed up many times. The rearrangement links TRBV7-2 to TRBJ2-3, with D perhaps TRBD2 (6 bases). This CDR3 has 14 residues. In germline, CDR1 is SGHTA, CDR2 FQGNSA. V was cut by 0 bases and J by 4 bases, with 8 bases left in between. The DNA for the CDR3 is TGTGCCAGCAGCTTAGCTAGCGGAGCAGATACGCAGTATTTT. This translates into CASSLASGADTQYF.

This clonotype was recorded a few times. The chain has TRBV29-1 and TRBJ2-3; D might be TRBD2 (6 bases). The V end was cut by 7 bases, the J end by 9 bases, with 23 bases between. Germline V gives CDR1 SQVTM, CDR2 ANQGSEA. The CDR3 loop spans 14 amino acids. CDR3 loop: CSARLVQPLATQYF. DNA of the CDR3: TGCAGCGCCCGCCTCGTTCAACCTCTAGCGACGCAGTATTTT.

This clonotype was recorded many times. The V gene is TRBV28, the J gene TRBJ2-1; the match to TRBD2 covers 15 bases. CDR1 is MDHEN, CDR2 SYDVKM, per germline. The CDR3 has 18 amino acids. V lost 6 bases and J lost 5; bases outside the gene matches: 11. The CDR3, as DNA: TGTGCCAGCAGCCGCATCGGACTAGCGGGAGGGGGAGACAATGAGCAGTTCTTC. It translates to CASSRIGLAGGGDNEQFF.

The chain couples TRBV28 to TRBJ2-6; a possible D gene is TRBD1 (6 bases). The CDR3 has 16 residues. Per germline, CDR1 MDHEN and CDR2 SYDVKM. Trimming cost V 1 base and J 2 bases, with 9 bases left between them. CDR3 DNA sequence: TGTGCCAGCAGTTTATTAACAGGGACTGGGGCCAACGTCCTGACTTTC. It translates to CASSLLTGTGANVLTF.

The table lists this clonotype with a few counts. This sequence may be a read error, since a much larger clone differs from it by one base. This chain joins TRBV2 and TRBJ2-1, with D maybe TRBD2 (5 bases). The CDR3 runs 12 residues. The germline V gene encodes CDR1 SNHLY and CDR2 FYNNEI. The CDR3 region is CASSGSGDEQSF. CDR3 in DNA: TGTGCCAGCAGTGGGAGCGGCGATGAGCAGTCCTTC.

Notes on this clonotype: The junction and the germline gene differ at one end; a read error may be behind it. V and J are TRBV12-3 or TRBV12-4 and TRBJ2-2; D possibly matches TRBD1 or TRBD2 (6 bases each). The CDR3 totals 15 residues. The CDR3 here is CASSPWTANTGGLFF. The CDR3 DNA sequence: TGTGCCAGCAGTCCCTGGACAGCGAACACCGGGGGGCTGTTTTTT.

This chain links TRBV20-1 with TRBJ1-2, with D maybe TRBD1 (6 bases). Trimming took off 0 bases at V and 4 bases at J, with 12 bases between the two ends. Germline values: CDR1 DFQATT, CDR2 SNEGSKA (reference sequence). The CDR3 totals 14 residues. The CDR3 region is CSARDLDRPYGYTF. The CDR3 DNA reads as TGCAGTGCTAGAGACCTCGACAGGCCCTATGGCTACACCTTC.

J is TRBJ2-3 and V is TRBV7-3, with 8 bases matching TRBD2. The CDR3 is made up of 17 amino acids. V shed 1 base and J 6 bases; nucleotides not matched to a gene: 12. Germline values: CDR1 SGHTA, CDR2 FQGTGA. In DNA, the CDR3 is TGTGCCAGCAGCTTAAACCCCTTCGCGGGAGGCGCTGATACGCAGTATTTT. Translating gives CASSLNPFAGGADTQYF.

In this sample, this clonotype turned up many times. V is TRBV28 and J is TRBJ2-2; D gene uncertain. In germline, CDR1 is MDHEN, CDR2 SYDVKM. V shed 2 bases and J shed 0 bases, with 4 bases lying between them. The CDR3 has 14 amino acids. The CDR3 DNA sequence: TGTGCCAGCAGTTTAATCCCGAACACCGGGGAGCTGTTTTTT. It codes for CASSLIPNTGELFF.

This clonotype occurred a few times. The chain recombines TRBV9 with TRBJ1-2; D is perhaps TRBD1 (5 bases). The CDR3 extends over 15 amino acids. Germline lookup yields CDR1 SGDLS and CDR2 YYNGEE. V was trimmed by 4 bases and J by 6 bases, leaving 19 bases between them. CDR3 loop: CASSFRTTLGDGYTF. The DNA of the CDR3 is TGTGCCAGCAGCTTCCGGACCACGCTGGGGGATGGCTACACCTTC.

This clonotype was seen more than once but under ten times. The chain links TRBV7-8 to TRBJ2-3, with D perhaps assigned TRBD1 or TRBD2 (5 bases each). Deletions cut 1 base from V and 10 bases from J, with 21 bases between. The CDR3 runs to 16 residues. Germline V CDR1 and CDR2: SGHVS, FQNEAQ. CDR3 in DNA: TGTGCCAGCAGCTTAGTTGAGGGGTCTTCGAGAGTGGCGCAGTATTTT. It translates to CASSLVEGSSRVAQYF.

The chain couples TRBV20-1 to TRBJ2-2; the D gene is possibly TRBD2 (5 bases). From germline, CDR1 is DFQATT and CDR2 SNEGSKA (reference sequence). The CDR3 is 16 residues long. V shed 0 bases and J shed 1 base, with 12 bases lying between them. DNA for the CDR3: TGCAGTGCTAGAGATTGGAGGAGCGGGAACACCGGGGAGCTGTTTTTT. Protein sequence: CSARDWRSGNTGELFF.

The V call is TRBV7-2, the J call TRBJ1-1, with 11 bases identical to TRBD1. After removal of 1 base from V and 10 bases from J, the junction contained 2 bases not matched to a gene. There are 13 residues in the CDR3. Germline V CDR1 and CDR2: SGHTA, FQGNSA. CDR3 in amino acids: CASSLVGTGGAFF. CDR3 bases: TGTGCCAGCAGCTTAGTGGGGACAGGGGGAGCTTTCTTT.

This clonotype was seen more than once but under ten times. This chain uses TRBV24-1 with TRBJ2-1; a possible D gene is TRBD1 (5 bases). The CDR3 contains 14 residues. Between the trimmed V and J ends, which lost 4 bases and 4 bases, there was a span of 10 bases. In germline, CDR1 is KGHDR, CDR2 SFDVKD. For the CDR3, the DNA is TGTGCCACCAGTGACTGGACAAATTACAATGAGCAGTTCTTC. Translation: CATSDWTNYNEQFF.

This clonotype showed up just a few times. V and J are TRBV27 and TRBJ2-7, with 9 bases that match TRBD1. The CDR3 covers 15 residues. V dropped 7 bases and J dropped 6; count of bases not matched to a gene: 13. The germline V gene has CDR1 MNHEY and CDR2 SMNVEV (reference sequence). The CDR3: CASITPRTGGVEQYF. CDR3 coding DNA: TGTGCCAGCATAACTCCGCGAACAGGGGGCGTCGAGCAGTACTTC.